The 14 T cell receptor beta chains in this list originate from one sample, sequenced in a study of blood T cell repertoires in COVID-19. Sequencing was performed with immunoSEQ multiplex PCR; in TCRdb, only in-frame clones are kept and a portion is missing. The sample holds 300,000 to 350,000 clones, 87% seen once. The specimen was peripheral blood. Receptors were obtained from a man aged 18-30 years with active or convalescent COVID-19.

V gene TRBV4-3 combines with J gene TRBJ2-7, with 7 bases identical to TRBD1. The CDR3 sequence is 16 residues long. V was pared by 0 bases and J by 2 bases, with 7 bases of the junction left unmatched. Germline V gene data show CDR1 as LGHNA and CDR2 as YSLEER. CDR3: CASSQDVTGRAYEQYF. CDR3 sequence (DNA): TGCGCCAGCAGCCAAGATGTGACAGGGAGAGCCTACGAGCAGTACTTC.

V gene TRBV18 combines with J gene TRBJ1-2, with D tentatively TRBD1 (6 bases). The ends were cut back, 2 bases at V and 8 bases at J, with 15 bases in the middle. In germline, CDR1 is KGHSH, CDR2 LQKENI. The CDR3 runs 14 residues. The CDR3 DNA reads TGTGCCAGCTCACCAGGTGGGACAAATCACGGCTACACCTTC. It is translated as CASSPGGTNHGYTF.

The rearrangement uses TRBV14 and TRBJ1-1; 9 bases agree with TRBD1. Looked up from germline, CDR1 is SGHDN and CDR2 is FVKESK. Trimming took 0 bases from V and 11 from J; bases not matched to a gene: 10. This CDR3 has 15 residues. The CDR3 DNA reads TGTGCCAGCAGCCAAGATAGTGGGACAGGGTCTCGGGCTTTCTTT. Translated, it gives CASSQDSGTGSRAFF.

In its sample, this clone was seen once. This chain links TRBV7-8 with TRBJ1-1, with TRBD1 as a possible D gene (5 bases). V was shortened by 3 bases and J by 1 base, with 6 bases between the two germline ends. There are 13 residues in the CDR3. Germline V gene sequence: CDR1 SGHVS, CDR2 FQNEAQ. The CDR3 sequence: CASSLTENTEAFF. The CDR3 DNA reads TGTGCCAGCAGCTTGACAGAGAACACTGAAGCTTTCTTT.

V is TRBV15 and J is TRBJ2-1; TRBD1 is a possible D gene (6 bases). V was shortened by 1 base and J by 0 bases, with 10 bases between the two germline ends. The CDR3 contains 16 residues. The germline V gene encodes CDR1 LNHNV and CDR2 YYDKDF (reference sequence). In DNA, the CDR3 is TGTGCCACCAGCAGAGCCGGACAGAGCTCCTACAATGAGCAGTTCTTC. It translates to CATSRAGQSSYNEQFF. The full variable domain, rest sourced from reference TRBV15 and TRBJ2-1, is DAMVIQNPRYQVTQFGKPVTLSCSQTLNHNVMYWYQQKSSQAPKLLFHYYDKDFNNEADTPDNFQSRRPNTSFCFLDIRSPGLGDTAMYLCATSRAGQSSYNEQFFGPGTRLTVL.

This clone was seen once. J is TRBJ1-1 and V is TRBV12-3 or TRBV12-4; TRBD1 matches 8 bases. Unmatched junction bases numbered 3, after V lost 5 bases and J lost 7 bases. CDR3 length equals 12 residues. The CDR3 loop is CASSTGGGEAFF. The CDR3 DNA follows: TGTGCCAGCAGTACAGGGGGAGGTGAAGCTTTCTTT.

DNA for the CDR3: TGTGCCAGCAGCCAAGTCTCAGGTTTGAACACTGAAGCTTTCTTT. Protein product: CASSQVSGLNTEAFF. The chain has TRBV14 and TRBJ1-1; D remains ambiguous. Trimming removed 1 base from V and 0 bases from J, with 9 bases in between. The CDR3 totals 15 residues. Germline values: CDR1 SGHDN, CDR2 FVKESK.

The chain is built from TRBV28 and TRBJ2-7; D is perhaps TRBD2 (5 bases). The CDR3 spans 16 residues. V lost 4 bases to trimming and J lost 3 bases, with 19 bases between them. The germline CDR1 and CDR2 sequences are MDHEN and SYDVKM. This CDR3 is CASSSPSGVPSYEQYF. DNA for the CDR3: TGTGCCAGCAGTTCACCAAGCGGAGTACCAAGCTACGAGCAGTACTTC.

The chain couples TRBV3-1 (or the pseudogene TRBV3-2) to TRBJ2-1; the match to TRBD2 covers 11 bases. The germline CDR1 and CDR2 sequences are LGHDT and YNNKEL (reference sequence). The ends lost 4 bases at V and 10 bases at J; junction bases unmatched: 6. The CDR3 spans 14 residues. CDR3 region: CASSLAGGLNEQFF. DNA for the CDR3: TGTGCCAGCAGCCTAGCGGGGGGGTTAAACGAGCAGTTCTTC.

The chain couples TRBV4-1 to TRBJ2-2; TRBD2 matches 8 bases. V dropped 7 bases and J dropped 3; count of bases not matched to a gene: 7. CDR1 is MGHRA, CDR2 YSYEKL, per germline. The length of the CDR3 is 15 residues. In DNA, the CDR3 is TGCGCCAGCACCACTTTAGCGGGGTACACCGGGGAGCTGTTTTTT. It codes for CASTTLAGYTGELFF.

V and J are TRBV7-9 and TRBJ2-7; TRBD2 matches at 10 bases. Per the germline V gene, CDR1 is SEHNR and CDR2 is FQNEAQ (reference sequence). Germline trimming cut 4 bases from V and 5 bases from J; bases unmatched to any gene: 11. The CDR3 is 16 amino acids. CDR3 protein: CASSSTLSGRNHEQYF. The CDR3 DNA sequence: TGTGCCAGCAGCTCCACCCTTAGCGGGAGGAATCACGAGCAGTACTTC.

The CDR3 DNA reads TGTGCCAGCAGTATTGAGGTTAGCGACTCCTACGAGCAGTACTTC. Amino acid sequence: CASSIEVSDSYEQYF. The chain links TRBV6-5 to TRBJ2-7; tentatively, D is TRBD2 (5 bases). The V and J ends lost 5 bases and 0 bases respectively, with 14 bases between them. Germline V gene sequence: CDR1 MNHEY, CDR2 SVGAGI. The CDR3 extends over 15 amino acids.

In DNA, the CDR3 is TGCAGTGCTAGATCGCGCTCCGGCTACACCTTC. This encodes CSARSRSGYTF. The V gene is TRBV20-1, the J gene TRBJ1-2; no clear D. The V gene's germline CDR1 is DFQATT and CDR2 SNEGSKA (reference sequence). Trimming took 2 bases from V and 8 from J, leaving 9 bases between them. This CDR3 comprises 11 residues.

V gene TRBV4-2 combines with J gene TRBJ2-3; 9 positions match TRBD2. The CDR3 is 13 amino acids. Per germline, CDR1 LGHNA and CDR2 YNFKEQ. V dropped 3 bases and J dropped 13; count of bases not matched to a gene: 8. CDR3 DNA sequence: TGTGCCAGCAGCCAGGTTTTAGCGGGAGAGGAGTATTTT. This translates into CASSQVLAGEEYF.